The source of this T cell receptor beta chain is a study of blood T cells in healthy people across ages. Study context: Template-switching capture recovered about one barcoded beta molecule per two T cells.

Deletions cut 4 bases from V and 2 bases from J, with 13 bases between. The CDR3 contains 15 residues. Combining a sample-barcoded 5' primer with a J-beta primer mix, a second PCR ran for roughly 7 to 12 cycles. MiXCR was run by TCRdb on the 5' RACE reads, yielding one entry per CDR3 protein. The table shows about 640,000 distinct CDR3 sequences, with about 53% occurring only once. Healthy Caucasian individuals from Russia aged roughly 6 to 90 were enrolled as donors. The sequenced sample consisted of blood. V usage is TRBV12-3 or TRBV12-4 and J usage is TRBJ2-3; D possibly matches TRBD1 or TRBD2 (6 bases each). The receptor comes from a man aged 55 to 70 in good health. This CDR3 is CASSWGAEPTDTQYF. The CDR3, as DNA: TGTGCCAGCAGTTGGGGGGCGGAACCCACAGATACGCAGTATTTT.